Shown below are 19 T cell receptor beta chains from a single sample sequenced in a study of CD4 T cell repertoires in COVID-19 (dated by TCRdb to the early 2020s). The protocol used for the library was the immunoSEQ multiplex PCR assay. TCRdb limited this immuneACCESS table to in-frame rearrangements with V and J called. A share of clones is missing; checked studies link under half to unresolved V genes, and the rest is unexplained. Across this sample there are approximately 79,000 clones, with about four fifths seen only once. Of the sample, 0.45% to 0.7% is held by the ten largest clones. Taken with the paper, the label for time point translates to: sample from a COVID-19-recovered individual after infection. Source: CD4+ T cells from peripheral blood, taken after recovery from COVID-19. The receptors stem from a human donor who had COVID-19.

The chain couples TRBV28 to TRBJ1-5; no firm D call. The V gene's germline CDR1 is MDHEN and CDR2 SYDVKM. The CDR3 consists of 15 residues. Trimming took off 6 bases at V and 6 bases at J, with 18 bases between the two ends. CDR3 DNA: TGTGCCAGCAGCCTAATAGGCGGAAGTAGTCAGCCCCAGCATTTT. Translation: CASSLIGGSSQPQHF.

The chain links TRBV5-3 to TRBJ2-7; unclear D gene. TRBV5-3 belongs to the ORF category, with a function that is uncertain. Trimming took off 0 bases at V and 3 bases at J, with 7 bases between the two ends. CDR3 length: 13 amino acids. CDR3 in DNA: TGTGCCAGAAGCTTGGGGAGATACTACGAGCAGTACTTC. This translates into CARSLGRYYEQYF.

The chain couples TRBV3-1 (or the pseudogene TRBV3-2) to TRBJ1-5; D unresolved. V gave up 0 bases and J gave up 0 bases, with 0 bases separating them. The CDR3 runs to 13 residues. Germline V gene sequence: CDR1 LGHDT, CDR2 YNNKEL (reference sequence). This CDR3 is CASSQDSNQPQHF. For the CDR3, the DNA is TGTGCCAGCAGCCAAGATAGCAATCAGCCCCAGCATTTT.

This clone was detected only once. The gene calls are TRBV5-1 and TRBJ2-2; D is possibly TRBD2 (6 bases). The V end was cut by 0 bases, the J end by 2 bases, with 11 bases between. Germline CDR1 reads SGHRS; CDR2 reads YFSETQ. CDR3 size: 16 residues. CDR3 region: CASSLEGLSNTGELFF. DNA of the CDR3: TGCGCCAGCAGCTTGGAGGGACTCTCCAACACCGGGGAGCTGTTTTTT.

This rearrangement joins TRBV28 to TRBJ1-5; D is uncertain. Germline V gives CDR1 MDHEN, CDR2 SYDVKM. Deletions cut 5 bases from V and 0 bases from J, with 8 bases between. CDR3 size: 14 residues. CDR3 protein: CASSLRVSNQPQHF. CDR3 in DNA: TGTGCCAGCAGTCTAAGGGTTAGCAATCAGCCCCAGCATTTT.

The rearrangement links TRBV7-2 to TRBJ1-5; D uncertain. The length of the CDR3 is 13 residues. V was clipped by 5 bases and J by 7 bases, with 12 bases between them. Germline V gives CDR1 SGHTA, CDR2 FQGNSA. The CDR3 DNA reads TGTGCCAGCAGCCCCGAGTTCGGGCAGCCCCAGCATTTT. This sequence encodes CASSPEFGQPQHF.

The chain joins TRBV19 to TRBJ1-3; TRBD1 is a possible D gene (5 bases). This CDR3 region has 17 residues. Germline lookup yields CDR1 LNHDA and CDR2 SQIVND (reference sequence). Trimming removed 7 bases from V and 0 bases from J, with 19 bases in between. Here the CDR3 reads CASNPFPGRSSGNTIYF. CDR3 DNA sequence: TGTGCCAGTAACCCATTTCCGGGACGTTCCTCTGGAAACACCATATATTTT.

The chain recombines TRBV27 with TRBJ1-1; 8 nucleotides align to TRBD1. The CDR3 totals 13 residues. V shed 10 bases and J 5 bases; nucleotides not matched to a gene: 9. Germline values: CDR1 MNHEY, CDR2 SMNVEV (reference sequence). In DNA form, the CDR3 reads TGTGCCACCCCCGACAGGGGAAGTACTGAAGCTTTCTTT. It encodes CATPDRGSTEAFF.

The chain couples TRBV6-5 to TRBJ2-1, with 12 bases lining up with TRBD2. CDR1 is MNHEY and CDR2 is SVGAGI in the germline V gene. V lost 6 bases, J lost 3 bases, and 3 bases stayed unmatched. The CDR3 length is 15 residues. CDR3 sequence reads: CASRASGGVYNEQFF. The CDR3 coding sequence is TGTGCCAGCAGGGCTAGCGGGGGGGTCTACAATGAGCAGTTCTTC.

The chain carries TRBV6-1 and TRBJ2-3; a possible D gene is TRBD2 (6 bases). The length of the CDR3 is 16 residues. With 1 base removed from V and 6 bases from J, the gap between germline ends came to 17 bases. CDR1 and CDR2 (germline): MNHNS, SASEGT. CDR3 residues: CASSEGPGEVADTQYF. The CDR3 bases are TGTGCCAGCAGTGAAGGGCCGGGGGAGGTTGCGGATACGCAGTATTTT.

The chain combines TRBV7-2 with TRBJ2-7, with D perhaps matching TRBD1 (6 bases). With 5 bases removed from V and 0 bases from J, the gap between germline ends came to 14 bases. The CDR3 totals 15 residues. CDR1 and CDR2 (germline): SGHTA, FQGNSA. The CDR3 sequence: CASSPRWGLSYEQYF. Here the CDR3 DNA reads TGTGCCAGCAGCCCTAGATGGGGGCTCTCCTACGAGCAGTACTTC. The complete variable domain, with remaining parts taken from reference TRBV7-2 and TRBJ2-7, reads GAGVSQSPSNKVTEKGKDVELRCDPISGHTALYWYRQSLGQGLEFLIYFQGNSAPDKSGLPSDRFSAERTGGSVSTLTIQRTQQEDSAVYLCASSPRWGLSYEQYFGPGTRLTVT.

The V gene is TRBV5-8, the J gene TRBJ2-2; 13 positions agree with TRBD2. The CDR3 has 15 amino acids. The trim removed 4 bases at V and 5 bases at J, leaving 2 bases unmatched. Per the germline V gene, CDR1 is SGHTS and CDR2 is YDEGEE. CDR3 nucleotide sequence: TGTGCCAGCAGCCCGGGACTAGCGGGGACCGGGGAGCTGTTTTTT. Protein product: CASSPGLAGTGELFF.

This clone was detected only a few times. The V call is TRBV6-2 or TRBV6-3, the J call TRBJ1-1; maybe TRBD1 (5 bases). Germline CDR1 and CDR2: MNHEY and SVGEGT. The CDR3 covers 14 residues. Trimming cost V 5 bases and J 1 base, with 11 bases left between them. The CDR3 nucleotides read TGTGCCAGCAGTAAAATAGGGGAGAACACTGAAGCTTTCTTT. Its translation: CASSKIGENTEAFF.

This clone was found a few times. The chain joins TRBV5-1 to TRBJ1-6; a possible D gene is TRBD1 (6 bases). CDR3 length: 15 amino acids. The germline V and J ends were trimmed by 0 bases and 9 bases, with 13 bases remaining between them. Germline loops: CDR1 SGHRS, CDR2 YFSETQ. In DNA form, the CDR3 reads TGCGCCAGCAGCTTGGTTCCAGGGGAGAGTTCACCCCTCCACTTT. It is translated as CASSLVPGESSPLHF.

The J gene is TRBJ1-6, the V gene TRBV19; the D is unclear. The germline V gene has CDR1 LNHDA and CDR2 SQIVND (reference sequence). Deletions cut 2 bases from V and 8 bases from J, with 13 bases between. This CDR3 spans 15 amino acids. The CDR3 is CASSIQGELDSPLHF. Here the CDR3 DNA reads TGTGCCAGTAGTATACAAGGCGAGTTGGATTCACCCCTCCACTTT.

There are a few counts of this clone. This chain joins TRBV9 and TRBJ2-2, with D possibly TRBD2 on 6 matching bases. The CDR3 length is 16 residues. With 0 bases removed from V and 5 bases from J, the gap between germline ends came to 14 bases. Germline CDR1 is SGDLS and CDR2 is YYNGEE. The CDR3 reads CASSVGPLGGTGELFF. Written as DNA, the CDR3 is TGTGCCAGCAGCGTAGGGCCCCTCGGGGGAACCGGGGAGCTGTTTTTT.

The chain links TRBV7-8 to TRBJ2-3, with 15 bases that match TRBD2. In germline, CDR1 is SGHVS, CDR2 FQNEAQ. Unmatched junction bases numbered 10, after V lost 5 bases and J lost 4 bases. The CDR3 totals 18 residues. CDR3 loop: CASSPGGLAGGGADTQYF. DNA of the CDR3: TGTGCCAGCAGCCCGGGGGGACTAGCGGGAGGCGGGGCAGATACGCAGTATTTT.

This chain joins TRBV5-6 and TRBJ2-7; D is perhaps TRBD1 (7 bases). The CDR3 runs 15 residues. Germline V lookup: CDR1 SGHDT, CDR2 YYEEEE. V was cut by 4 bases and J by 3 bases, with 17 bases left in between. CDR3 residues: CASSRGPRLVYEQYF. In DNA, the CDR3 is TGTGCCAGCAGCAGGGGGCCCCGACTAGTCTACGAGCAGTACTTC.

V is TRBV7-2 and J is TRBJ2-4, with 8 bases fitting TRBD2. Trimming cost V 5 bases and J 8 bases; bases outside gene matches: 5. Germline V gene data show CDR1 as SGHTA and CDR2 as FQGNSA. This CDR3 has 13 amino acids. The CDR3 region is CASSAVSGDIQYF. CDR3 bases: TGTGCCAGCAGCGCGGTTAGCGGGGACATTCAGTACTTC.